These 6 T cell receptor beta chains came from one sample sequenced in a study of T cell responses to AZD1222 COVID-19 vaccine. Assay: immunoSEQ multiplex PCR; the TCRdb copy retains only in-frame clones and omits some. The repertoire consists of around 130,000 clones, with approximately 86% occurring once and the leading ten covering over 1.2%. The sample here was peripheral blood, taken on day 0 of AZD1222 vaccination. The receptor source for this set is an adult in good health.

This chain connects TRBV30 to TRBJ2-1; D gene ambiguous. The germline gives CDR1 GTSNPN, CDR2 SVGIG (reference sequence). V was shortened by 4 bases and J by 11 bases, with 15 bases between the two germline ends. The CDR3 has 12 residues. In DNA, the CDR3 is TGTGCCTGGAACCCCGTGTCAGCTAAGCAGTTCTTC. Translating it yields CAWNPVSAKQFF.

V is TRBV28 and J is TRBJ1-1, with D maybe TRBD1 (5 bases). This CDR3 contains 13 residues. Germline V gene sequence: CDR1 MDHEN, CDR2 SYDVKM. Trimming took 10 bases from V and 5 from J, leaving 17 bases between them. CDR3 sequence reads: CAIEPQGETEAFF. The CDR3 DNA sequence: TGTGCCATCGAACCGCAGGGTGAGACTGAAGCTTTCTTT.

The chain employs TRBV27 and TRBJ1-2, with 7 bases identical to TRBD1. Germline loops: CDR1 MNHEY, CDR2 SMNVEV (reference sequence). This CDR3 has 16 residues. V dropped 4 bases and J dropped 4; count of bases not matched to a gene: 12. The CDR3 is CASSSFHRGLPYGYTF. The DNA of the CDR3 is TGTGCCAGCAGTTCGTTCCACAGGGGTCTCCCCTATGGCTACACCTTC.

The CDR3 loop reads CAWTRMGTEAFF. The CDR3 coding sequence is TGTGCCTGGACTCGAATGGGGACTGAAGCTTTCTTT. The V call is TRBV30, the J call TRBJ1-1; D is undetermined. The germline V gene has CDR1 GTSNPN and CDR2 SVGIG (reference sequence). This CDR3 contains 12 residues. V lost 4 bases and J 5 bases, leaving 11 bases between the germline ends.

This clone has a single count. This chain uses TRBV19 with TRBJ1-5; D possibly corresponds to TRBD1 (5 bases). The CDR3 runs to 13 residues. With 3 bases removed from V and 5 bases from J, the gap between germline ends came to 8 bases. From germline, CDR1 is LNHDA and CDR2 SQIVND (reference sequence). The CDR3 sequence: CASSIGGDQPQHF. The DNA of the CDR3 is TGTGCCAGTAGTATTGGGGGGGATCAGCCCCAGCATTTT.

The genes are TRBV24-1 and TRBJ2-1; D is tentatively TRBD1 or TRBD2 (5 bases each). The CDR3 has 13 amino acids. Germline V gives CDR1 KGHDR, CDR2 SFDVKD. V was shortened by 1 base and J by 9 bases, with 9 bases between the two germline ends. CDR3 sequence reads: CATSDFRGSEQFF. The CDR3 nucleotides are TGTGCCACCAGTGATTTTCGGGGCTCTGAGCAGTTCTTC.